The subject of this entry is one TCR beta chain. Its specific antigen is unknown. The record has no base qualities; no much larger clone is one base away. This record comes from a study of blood T cell repertoires in COVID-19 (dated by TCRdb to the early 2020s). Regarding the research as a whole: Collaborator samples came from the United States, Italy and Spain and covered acute and convalescent phases of COVID-19. The prospective study material was composed of cDNA or gDNA derived from T cells, B-cell-depleted T cells, or PBMCs. Deeply sampled blood TCRbeta repertoires from subjects exposed to, actively infected with, or recovered from COVID-19 were included in the dataset. Where available, HLA class I and class II types were obtained from metadata supplied by the sample provider rather than from assay-based typing. The repertoires were made available in a free public database intended to serve as a resource for research on the immune response to SARS-CoV-2. The samples were drawn from the first 160 participants of the ongoing ImmuneRACE study and from 1,254 subjects provided by 6 global collaborators. The sample metadata nearly always contained a de-identified subject ID, COVID-19 status, age in years and sex. The study at large found these results: How much clinical and demographic metadata was included differed by source and by participant, and the metadata was provided uncurated.

TCRbeta CDR3 regions were amplified from genomic DNA using the immunoSEQ Assay, a bias-controlled multiplex PCR. As for the original processing: Nucleated cell counts per sample were estimated from amplification of reference gene primers within the assay. To quantify the absolute abundance of each unique TCRbeta CDR3 rearrangement, sequence reads were collapsed and filtered. For each sample, productive Simpson clonality was calculated as the square root of Simpson's diversity index across productive rearrangements. The table was pulled from immuneACCESS by TCRdb, which kept in-frame rearrangements only. Such tables lose some clones; where checked, under half of the loss comes from unresolved V genes, and the rest has no known cause. V and J calls and clone size are as listed in that table; D and trimming were resolved from the DNA. This sample is represented by just under 250,000 clones; around 88% of them were singletons. Jointly, the top ten make up roughly 4% of the sample.

The CDR1 and CDR2 encoded by the germline V gene are MDHEN and SYDVKM. Deletion took 6 bases off V and 10 bases off J, with a span of 19 bases between the germline ends. From cysteine to phenylalanine, the CDR3 is 15 amino acids long. Kept here is only the CDR3 DNA, which spans 45 bases and is read in frame from base 1. In the prospective study, participants were roughly 18 to 89 years old, resided in about two dozen geographic areas of the United States, and were enrolled through a virtual design. To assign participants to cohorts, the prospective study relied on clinical history that participants themselves reported in a screening survey and a study questionnaire. For ImmuneRACE Cohort 3, a participant was defined as recovered based on two consecutive negative NP/OP PCR tests, clearance by a healthcare professional, or resolution of symptoms. In the prospective study, mobile phlebotomists collected whole blood, serum and a nasopharyngeal or oropharyngeal swab from each participant. Participants in the prospective study had the option to provide additional blood draws and questionnaires over a roughly 2-month period. Before DNA extraction, blood samples from the prospective study were shipped at room temperature or frozen.

Sequencing was carried out using PBMCs or T cells enriched from blood (not recorded which). The source of this sequence is a woman in her 30s who had recovered from COVID-19. Recombination joined TRBV28 with TRBJ1-6, and TRBD1 may be the D gene, going by 6 matching bases. The bases read TGTGCCAGCAGCATGCACAGGGAGCTAGGGTCACCCCTCCACTTT. Its coded protein is CASSMHRELGSPLHF.